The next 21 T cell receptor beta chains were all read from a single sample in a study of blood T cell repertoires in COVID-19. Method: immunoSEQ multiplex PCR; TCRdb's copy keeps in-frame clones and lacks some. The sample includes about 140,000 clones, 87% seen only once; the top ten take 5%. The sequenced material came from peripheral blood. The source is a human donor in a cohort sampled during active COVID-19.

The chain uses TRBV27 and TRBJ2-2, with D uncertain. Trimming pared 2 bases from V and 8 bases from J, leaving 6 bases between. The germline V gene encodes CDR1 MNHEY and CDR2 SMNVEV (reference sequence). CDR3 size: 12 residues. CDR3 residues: CASSLIPGELFF. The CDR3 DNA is TGTGCCAGCAGTTTAATTCCGGGGGAGCTGTTTTTT.

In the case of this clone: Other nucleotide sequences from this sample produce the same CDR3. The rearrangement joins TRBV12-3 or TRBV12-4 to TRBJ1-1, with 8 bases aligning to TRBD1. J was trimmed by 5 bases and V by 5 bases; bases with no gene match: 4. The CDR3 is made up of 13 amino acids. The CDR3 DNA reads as TGTGCCAGCAGTCCCGACAGGGGTACTGAAGCTTTCTTT. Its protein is CASSPDRGTEAFF.

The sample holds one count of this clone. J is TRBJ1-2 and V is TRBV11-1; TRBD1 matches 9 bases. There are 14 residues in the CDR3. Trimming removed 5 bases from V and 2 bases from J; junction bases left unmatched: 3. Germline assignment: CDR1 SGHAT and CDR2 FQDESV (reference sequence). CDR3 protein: CASSTGQGNYGYTF. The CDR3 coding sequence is TGTGCCAGCAGCACGGGACAGGGAAACTATGGCTACACCTTC.

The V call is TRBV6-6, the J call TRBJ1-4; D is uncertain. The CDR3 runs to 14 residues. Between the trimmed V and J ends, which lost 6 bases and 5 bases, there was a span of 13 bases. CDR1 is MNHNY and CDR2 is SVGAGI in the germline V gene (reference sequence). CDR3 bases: TGTGCCAGCAGCGAACCCCTCGCGAATGAAAAACTGTTTTTT. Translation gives CASSEPLANEKLFF.

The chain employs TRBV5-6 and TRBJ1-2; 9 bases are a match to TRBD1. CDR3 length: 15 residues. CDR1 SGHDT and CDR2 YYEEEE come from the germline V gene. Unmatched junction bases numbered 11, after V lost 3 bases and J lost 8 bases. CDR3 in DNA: TGTGCCAGCAGCTCTAAGACAGGGGGAAAGTACGGCTACACCTTC. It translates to CASSSKTGGKYGYTF.

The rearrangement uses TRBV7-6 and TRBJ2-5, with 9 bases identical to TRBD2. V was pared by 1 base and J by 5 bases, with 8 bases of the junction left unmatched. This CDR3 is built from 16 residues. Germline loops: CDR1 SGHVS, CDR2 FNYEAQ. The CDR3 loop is CASSLGSPSGDETQYF. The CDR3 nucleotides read TGTGCCAGCAGCTTAGGCTCCCCTAGCGGGGACGAGACCCAGTACTTC. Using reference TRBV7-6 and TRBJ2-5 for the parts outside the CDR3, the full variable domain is GAGVSQSPRYKVTKRGQDVALRCDPISGHVSLYWYRQALGQGPEFLTYFNYEAQQDKSGLPNDRFSAERPEGSISTLTIQRTEQRDSAMYRCASSLGSPSGDETQYFGPGTRLLVL.

For the CDR3, the DNA is TGTGCCATCAGTTTGGGGAGCACTGAAGCTTTCTTT. It yields the protein CAISLGSTEAFF. The gene calls are TRBV10-3 and TRBJ1-1; D is undetermined. V lost 5 bases and J 4 bases, leaving 8 bases between the germline ends. Germline CDR1 and CDR2: ENHRY and SYGVKD. This CDR3 has 12 amino acids.

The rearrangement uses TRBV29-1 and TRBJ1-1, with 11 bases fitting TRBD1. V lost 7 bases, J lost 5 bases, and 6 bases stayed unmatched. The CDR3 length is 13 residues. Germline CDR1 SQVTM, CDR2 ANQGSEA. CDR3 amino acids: CSGGQGARTEAFF. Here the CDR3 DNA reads TGCAGCGGTGGACAGGGGGCGAGGACTGAAGCTTTCTTT.

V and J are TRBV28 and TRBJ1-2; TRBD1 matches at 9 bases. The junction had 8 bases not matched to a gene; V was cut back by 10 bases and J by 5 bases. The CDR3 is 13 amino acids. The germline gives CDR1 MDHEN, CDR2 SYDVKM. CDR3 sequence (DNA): TGTGCCATCTCGACAGGGGGGACGTATGGCTACACCTTC. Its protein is CAISTGGTYGYTF.

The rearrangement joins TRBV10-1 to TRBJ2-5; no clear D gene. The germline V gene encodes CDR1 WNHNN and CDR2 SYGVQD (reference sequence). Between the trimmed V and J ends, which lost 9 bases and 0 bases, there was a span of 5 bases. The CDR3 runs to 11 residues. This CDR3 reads CASNNQETQYF. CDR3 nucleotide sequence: TGCGCCAGTAATAACCAAGAGACCCAGTACTTC.

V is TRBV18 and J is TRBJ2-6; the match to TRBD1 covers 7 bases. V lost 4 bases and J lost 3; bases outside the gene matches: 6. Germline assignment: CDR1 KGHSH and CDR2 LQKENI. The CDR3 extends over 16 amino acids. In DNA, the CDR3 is TGTGCCAGCTCACGTGGGACAGCCGGTGGGGCCAACGTCCTGACTTTC. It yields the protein CASSRGTAGGANVLTF.

CDR3 nucleotides: TGTGCCAGCAGTACGCGGACAGGGAATCAGCCCCAGCATTTT. It is translated as CASSTRTGNQPQHF. V and J are TRBV6-5 and TRBJ1-5, with 8 bases fitting TRBD1. This CDR3 region has 14 residues. J gave up 4 bases and V 5 bases, and 4 bases lay outside the gene matches. The germline CDR1 and CDR2 sequences are MNHEY and SVGAGI.

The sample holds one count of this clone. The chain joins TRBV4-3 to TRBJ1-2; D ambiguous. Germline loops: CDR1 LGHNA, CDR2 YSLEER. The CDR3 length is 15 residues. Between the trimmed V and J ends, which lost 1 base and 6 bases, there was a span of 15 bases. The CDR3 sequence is CASSQGAGKGDGYTF. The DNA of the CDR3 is TGCGCCAGCAGCCAAGGTGCCGGGAAAGGAGATGGCTACACCTTC.

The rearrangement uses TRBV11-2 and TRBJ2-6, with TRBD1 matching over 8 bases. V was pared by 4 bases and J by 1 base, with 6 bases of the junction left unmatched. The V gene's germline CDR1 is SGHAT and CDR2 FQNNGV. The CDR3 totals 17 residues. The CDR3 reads CASSSGGGGSGANVLTF. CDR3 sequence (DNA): TGTGCCAGCAGCTCAGGGGGCGGAGGATCTGGGGCCAACGTCCTGACTTTC.

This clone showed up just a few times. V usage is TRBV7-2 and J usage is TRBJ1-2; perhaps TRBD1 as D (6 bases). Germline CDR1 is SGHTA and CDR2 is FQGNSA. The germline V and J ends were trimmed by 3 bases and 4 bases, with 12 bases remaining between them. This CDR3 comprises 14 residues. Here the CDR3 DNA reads TGTGCCAGCAGCTTCCTGGACAGCTTCTATGGCTACACCTTC. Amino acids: CASSFLDSFYGYTF.

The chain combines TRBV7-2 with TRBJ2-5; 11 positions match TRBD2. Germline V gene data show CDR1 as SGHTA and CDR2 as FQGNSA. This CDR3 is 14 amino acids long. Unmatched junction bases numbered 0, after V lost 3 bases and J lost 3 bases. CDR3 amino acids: CASSFSGGEETQYF. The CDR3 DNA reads TGTGCCAGCAGCTTTAGCGGGGGGGAAGAGACCCAGTACTTC.

The CDR3 region has the DNA TGTGCCAGCAGTCCCCTGACAGGTTACGAGCAGTACTTC. Translation: CASSPLTGYEQYF. The genes are TRBV27 and TRBJ2-7; possibly TRBD1 for D (6 bases). The CDR3 has 13 amino acids. The germline CDR1 and CDR2 sequences are MNHEY and SMNVEV (reference sequence). The V end lost 5 bases, the J end lost 4 bases, and 12 bases lay between the germline ends.

CDR3 sequence: CATNPTGELNYGYTF. CDR3 sequence (DNA): TGTGCCACCAACCCGACAGGCGAACTAAACTATGGCTACACCTTC. The V gene is TRBV6-6, the J gene TRBJ1-2, with a tentative D call TRBD1 (6 bases). V was trimmed by 10 bases and J by 2 bases, leaving 20 bases between them. This CDR3 has 15 amino acids. Germline CDR1 reads MNHNY; CDR2 reads SVGAGI (reference sequence).

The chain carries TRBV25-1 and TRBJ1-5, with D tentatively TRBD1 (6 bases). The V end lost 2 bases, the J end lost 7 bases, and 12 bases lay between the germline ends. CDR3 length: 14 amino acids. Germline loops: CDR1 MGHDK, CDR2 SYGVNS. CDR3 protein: CASSEEGGRQPQHF. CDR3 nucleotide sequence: TGTGCCAGCAGTGAAGAAGGGGGAAGGCAGCCCCAGCATTTT.

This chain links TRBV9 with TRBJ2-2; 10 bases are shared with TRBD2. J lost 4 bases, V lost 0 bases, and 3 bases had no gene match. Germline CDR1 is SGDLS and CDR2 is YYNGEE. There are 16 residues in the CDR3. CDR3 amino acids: CASSVVAGGPTGELFF. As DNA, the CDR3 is TGTGCCAGCAGCGTAGTAGCGGGGGGCCCCACCGGGGAGCTGTTTTTT.

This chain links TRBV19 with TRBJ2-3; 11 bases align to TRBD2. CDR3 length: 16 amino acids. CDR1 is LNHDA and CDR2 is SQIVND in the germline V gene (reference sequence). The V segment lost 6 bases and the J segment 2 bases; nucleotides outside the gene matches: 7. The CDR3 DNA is TGTGCCAGTAGACTCACTAGCGGGGGCCTCACAGATACGCAGTATTTT. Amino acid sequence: CASRLTSGGLTDTQYF.